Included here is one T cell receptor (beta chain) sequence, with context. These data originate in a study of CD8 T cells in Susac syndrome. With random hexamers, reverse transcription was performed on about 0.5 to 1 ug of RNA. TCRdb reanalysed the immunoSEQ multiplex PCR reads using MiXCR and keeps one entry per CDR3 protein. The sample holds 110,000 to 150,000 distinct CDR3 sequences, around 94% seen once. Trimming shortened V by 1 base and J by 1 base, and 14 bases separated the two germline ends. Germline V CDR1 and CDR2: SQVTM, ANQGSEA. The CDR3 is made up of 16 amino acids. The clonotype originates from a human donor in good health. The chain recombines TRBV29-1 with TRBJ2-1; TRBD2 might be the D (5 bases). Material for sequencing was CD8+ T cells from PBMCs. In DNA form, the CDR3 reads TGCAGCGTTGAAGTGGTGACGCAGCGGTCCTACAATGAGCAGTTCTTC. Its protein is CSVEVVTQRSYNEQFF.